This TCR beta chain derives from a study of cytomegalovirus exposure and HLA in healthy donors. Both 60 Vbeta primers and 13 Jbeta primers went into the PCR. Libraries were prepared by immunoSEQ multiplex PCR; TCRdb keeps only in-frame clonotypes and omits some of them. Of some 110,000 clones in the sample, around 82% are singletons; the top ten hold around 3.6%. The V end lost 1 base, the J end lost 7 bases, and 19 bases lay between the germline ends. CDR3 length: 16 amino acids. From germline, CDR1 is SGHTA and CDR2 FQGNSA. This clonotype was sampled from a man between 40 and 49 years old in good health and CMV-seronegative. V usage is TRBV7-2 and J usage is TRBJ2-5, with TRBD2 as a possible D gene (7 bases). The sequenced sample consisted of PBMCs. The CDR3: CASSLEAGAGSRTQYF. Here the CDR3 DNA reads TGTGCCAGCAGCTTAGAGGCGGGGGCGGGGTCTAGGACCCAGTACTTC.